This entry describes one TCR beta chain. The data were taken from a study of shared clonotypes between healthy human individuals. The repertoire was sequenced with immunoSEQ multiplex PCR; TCRdb's copy has only in-frame clones and lacks some. The sample yields more than 2 million clones, roughly 95% seen once. Per germline, CDR1 ENHRY and CDR2 SYGVKD. V was shortened by 10 bases and J by 7 bases, with 14 bases between the two germline ends. The CDR3 contains 13 residues. This clonotype was sampled from a man aged 18 to 30 in good health. This rearrangement joins TRBV10-3 to TRBJ1-6; D is ambiguous. The sample was naive CD4+ T cells sorted from blood. Subset specified: CD45RA+ positively selected. The chain's CDR3 is CATLKLWNSPLHF. CDR3 DNA sequence: TGTGCCACCCTAAAACTCTGGAATTCACCCCTCCACTTT.